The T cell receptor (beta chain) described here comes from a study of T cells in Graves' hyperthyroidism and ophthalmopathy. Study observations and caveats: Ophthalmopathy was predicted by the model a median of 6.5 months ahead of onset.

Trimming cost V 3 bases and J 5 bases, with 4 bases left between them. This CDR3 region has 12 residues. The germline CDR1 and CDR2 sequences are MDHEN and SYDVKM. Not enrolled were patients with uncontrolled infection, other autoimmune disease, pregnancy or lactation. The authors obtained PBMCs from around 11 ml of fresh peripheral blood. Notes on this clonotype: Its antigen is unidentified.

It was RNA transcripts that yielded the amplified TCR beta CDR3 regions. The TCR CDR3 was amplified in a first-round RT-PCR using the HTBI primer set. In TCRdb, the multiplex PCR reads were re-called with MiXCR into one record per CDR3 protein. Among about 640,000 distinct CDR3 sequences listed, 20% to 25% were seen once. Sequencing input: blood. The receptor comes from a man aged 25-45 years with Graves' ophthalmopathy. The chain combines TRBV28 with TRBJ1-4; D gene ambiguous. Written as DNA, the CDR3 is TGTGCCAGCAGTTTCCTAAATGAAAAACTGTTTTTT. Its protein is CASSFLNEKLFF.